A single sample gave rise to the 24 T cell receptor beta chains below, sequenced in a study of blood T cell repertoires in COVID-19. Profiled with immunoSEQ multiplex PCR; TCRdb holds only in-frame clones, not every one. The table lists approximately 22,000 clones, more than 80% of them singletons. Specimen: peripheral blood. Receptors originate from a human donor in a cohort sampled during active COVID-19.

In its sample, this clone was seen once. This chain uses TRBV28 with TRBJ2-7; 8 nucleotides agree with TRBD1. V was pared by 3 bases and J by 2 bases, with 3 bases of the junction left unmatched. This CDR3 contains 14 residues. CDR1 is MDHEN, CDR2 SYDVKM, per germline. CDR3 residues: CASSFGTGPYEQYF. CDR3 nucleotides: TGTGCCAGCAGTTTTGGGACAGGTCCCTACGAGCAGTACTTC.

This rearrangement joins TRBV12-3 or TRBV12-4 to TRBJ2-5; the match to TRBD1 covers 8 bases. CDR3 length: 12 residues. Losses at the gene ends were 5 bases for V and 5 bases for J; bases not matched to a gene: 1. This chain's CDR3 is CASSRDRETQYF. As DNA, the CDR3 is TGTGCCAGCAGTCGGGACAGGGAGACCCAGTACTTC.

The gene calls are TRBV13 and TRBJ2-7; D might be TRBD2 (6 bases). The CDR3 runs 18 residues. The germline V and J ends were trimmed by 2 bases and 6 bases, with 26 bases remaining between them. CDR1 and CDR2 (germline): PRHDT, FYEKMQ (reference sequence). The CDR3 coding sequence is TGTGCCAGCAGCTTAACTCTAGCGAGGGCCTCCGGGAAGCGCGAGCAGTACTTC. The encoded protein is CASSLTLARASGKREQYF.

The chain employs TRBV7-2 and TRBJ2-7, with no clear D. From germline, CDR1 is SGHTA and CDR2 FQGNSA. This CDR3 has 14 amino acids. The V gene lost 4 bases and the J gene lost 1 base, with 11 bases spanning the gap. The CDR3 nucleotides are TGTGCCAGCAGCTCACAAACTATTTCCTACGAGCAGTACTTC. Translation: CASSSQTISYEQYF.

V gene TRBV6-6 combines with J gene TRBJ1-2, with TRBD1 matching over 8 bases. Germline assignment: CDR1 MNHNY and CDR2 SVGAGI (reference sequence). CDR3 length equals 13 residues. Unmatched junction bases numbered 4, after V lost 2 bases and J lost 8 bases. CDR3 sequence reads: CASSYMDREGYTF. In DNA, the CDR3 is TGTGCCAGCAGTTACATGGACAGGGAAGGCTACACCTTC.

The rearrangement joins TRBV6-1 to TRBJ1-1; D not resolved. In germline, CDR1 is MNHNS, CDR2 SASEGT. The germline V and J ends were trimmed by 4 bases and 6 bases, with 21 bases remaining between them. This CDR3 region has 16 residues. CDR3 sequence reads: CASSARGLVLPPEAFF. The CDR3 region has the DNA TGTGCCAGCAGTGCCAGAGGGTTGGTTTTACCACCTGAAGCTTTCTTT.

The chain has TRBV30 and TRBJ1-5; unclear D gene. Germline CDR1 GTSNPN, CDR2 SVGIG (reference sequence). The ends were cut back, 0 bases at V and 4 bases at J, with 10 bases in the middle. This CDR3 has 14 residues. The CDR3 loop reads CAWSVTLTNQPQHF. Written as DNA, the CDR3 is TGTGCCTGGAGTGTAACCTTAACTAATCAGCCCCAGCATTTT.

The chain is built from TRBV4-1 and TRBJ2-7; TRBD2 matches at 10 bases. With V trimmed by 1 base and J by 0 bases, 9 bases remained unmatched. The CDR3 covers 18 residues. The V gene's germline CDR1 is MGHRA and CDR2 YSYEKL. Written as DNA, the CDR3 is TGCGCCAGCAGCCAAGCTTCTAGCGGGAGCTCCCCCTCCTACGAGCAGTACTTC. As protein: CASSQASSGSSPSYEQYF.

The genes are TRBV9 and TRBJ1-3, with D unclear. Trimming stripped 6 bases from V and 2 bases from J, with 9 bases between. The CDR3 runs to 13 residues. The germline CDR1 and CDR2 sequences are SGDLS and YYNGEE. The CDR3 loop reads CASTRAAGNTIYF. DNA for the CDR3: TGTGCCAGCACGAGGGCAGCTGGAAACACCATATATTTT.

Concerning this clone: Other DNA sequences from this sample encode an identical CDR3 as well. The chain employs TRBV6-5 and TRBJ1-1, with D uncertain. Trimming removed 8 bases at V and 3 bases at J, with 7 bases between. Germline CDR1 and CDR2: MNHEY and SVGAGI. The CDR3 sequence is 11 residues long. CDR3 bases: TGTGCCAGCCTTGGAGACACTGAAGCTTTCTTT. Protein sequence: CASLGDTEAFF.

The V call is TRBV5-1, the J call TRBJ2-1; 10 bases line up with TRBD2. CDR1 and CDR2 (germline): SGHRS, YFSETQ. Unmatched junction bases numbered 5, after V lost 3 bases and J lost 5 bases. The CDR3 covers 15 residues. CDR3 nucleotides: TGCGCCAGCAGCTCCGTAGCGGGAGGAGACAATGAGCAGTTCTTC. This translates into CASSSVAGGDNEQFF.

This sequence joins TRBV4-2 and TRBJ2-1, with a possible D match to TRBD2 (6 bases). There are 17 residues in the CDR3. V shed 4 bases and J shed 2 bases, with 18 bases lying between them. Germline-derived CDR1 and CDR2 are LGHNA and YNFKEQ. This chain's CDR3 is CASSPGSGTLAYNEQFF. CDR3 nucleotide sequence: TGTGCCAGCAGCCCCGGCTCCGGGACTTTGGCCTACAATGAGCAGTTCTTC.

V is TRBV28 and J is TRBJ2-3; TRBD2 is a possible D gene (6 bases). V lost 3 bases, J lost 2 bases, and 12 bases lay in between. From germline, CDR1 is MDHEN and CDR2 SYDVKM. The CDR3 sequence is 15 residues long. CDR3 in amino acids: CASSLEGRYTDTQYF. The CDR3 DNA follows: TGTGCCAGCAGTTTGGAGGGACGGTACACAGATACGCAGTATTTT. Looking up the rest from reference TRBV28 and TRBJ2-3 gives the full variable domain: DVKVTQSSRYLVKRTGEKVFLECVQDMDHENMFWYRQDPGLGLRLIYFSYDVKMKEKGDIPEGYSVSREKKERFSLILESASTNQTSMYLCASSLEGRYTDTQYFGPGTRLTVL.

The genes are TRBV9 and TRBJ1-2, with D maybe TRBD1 (6 bases). The V gene's germline CDR1 is SGDLS and CDR2 YYNGEE. This CDR3 spans 13 amino acids. The V gene lost 5 bases and the J gene lost 1 base, with 9 bases spanning the gap. CDR3 coding DNA: TGTGCCAGCAGAAAACAGGGTAACTATGGCTACACCTTC. This codes for CASRKQGNYGYTF.

The chain links TRBV28 to TRBJ2-3; 9 positions match TRBD1. Trimming took 4 bases from V and 6 from J; bases not matched to a gene: 2. CDR1 is MDHEN and CDR2 is SYDVKM in the germline V gene. This CDR3 is built from 13 residues. The CDR3 loop is CASSSGTGDTQYF. CDR3 DNA: TGTGCCAGCAGTTCCGGGACAGGGGATACGCAGTATTTT.

The genes are TRBV4-2 and TRBJ2-1; 8 bases match TRBD2. The junction had 7 bases not matched to a gene; V was cut back by 1 base and J by 8 bases. Germline-derived CDR1 and CDR2 are LGHNA and YNFKEQ. The CDR3 is 15 amino acids. CDR3 protein: CASSQGGAGGDEQFF. The CDR3 DNA is TGTGCCAGCAGCCAAGGGGGCGCGGGAGGCGATGAGCAGTTCTTC.

V gene TRBV5-1 combines with J gene TRBJ1-2, with 8 bases lining up with TRBD1. Per the germline V gene, CDR1 is SGHRS and CDR2 is YFSETQ. The CDR3 runs to 16 residues. The V and J ends lost 0 bases and 2 bases, in that order; junction bases with no gene match: 6. The CDR3 spells CASSLDAAGGNYGYTF. CDR3 in DNA: TGCGCCAGCAGCTTGGATGCGGCAGGGGGCAACTATGGCTACACCTTC.

V usage is TRBV20-1 and J usage is TRBJ2-7; D gene uncertain. CDR1 is DFQATT, CDR2 SNEGSKA, per germline (reference sequence). Trimming left V 3 bases short and J 7 bases short, with 10 bases between. This CDR3 region has 11 residues. The CDR3 nucleotides read TGCAGTGCTAGTGATCTAGTAGAGCAGTACTTC. Translated: CSASDLVEQYF.

This clone was seen a handful of times. The V gene is TRBV21-1, the J gene TRBJ2-1; the table gives TRBD2 as D, unverified against the DNA. TRBV21-1 is a pseudogene segment. The CDR3 totals 16 residues. The CDR3 loop is CASSKGALNSYNEQFF. CDR3 sequence (DNA): TGTGCCAGCAGCAAAGGTGCGTTAAACTCCTACAATGAGCAGTTCTTC.

The chain joins TRBV7-2 to TRBJ2-7, with D maybe TRBD2 (6 bases). The V end was cut by 4 bases, the J end by 3 bases, with 7 bases between. Germline V lookup: CDR1 SGHTA, CDR2 FQGNSA. There are 12 residues in the CDR3. CDR3 region: CASSSGDYEQYF. The CDR3 DNA is TGTGCCAGCAGCTCGGGGGACTACGAGCAGTACTTC.

The chain is built from TRBV12-3 or TRBV12-4 and TRBJ1-5, with D maybe TRBD1 (5 bases). Trimming stripped 6 bases from V and 8 bases from J, with 11 bases between. The length of the CDR3 is 12 residues. CDR3 nucleotide sequence: TGTGCCAGCAGCCCCGGACAAAAGCCCCAGCATTTT. Translating it yields CASSPGQKPQHF.

This chain connects TRBV24-1 to TRBJ2-5; TRBD2 aligns across 7 bases. Germline loops: CDR1 KGHDR, CDR2 SFDVKD. J gave up 5 bases and V 5 bases, and 1 base lay outside the gene matches. The CDR3 is 12 residues long. This chain's CDR3 is CATSGGGETQYF. CDR3 nucleotides: TGTGCCACCAGTGGGGGAGGGGAGACCCAGTACTTC.

The chain recombines TRBV27 with TRBJ2-1, with 10 positions matching TRBD2. Trimming removed 5 bases from V and 7 bases from J; junction bases left unmatched: 8. The CDR3 loop spans 15 amino acids. CDR1 and CDR2 (germline): MNHEY, SMNVEV (reference sequence). The CDR3 here is CASSRPSGSQNEQFF. The DNA for the CDR3 is TGTGCCAGCAGTCGCCCTAGCGGGAGTCAAAATGAGCAGTTCTTC.

The CDR3 sequence is CASSLWASGRFNEQFF. The DNA of the CDR3 is TGTGCCAGCAGTTTATGGGCCAGCGGGAGGTTCAATGAGCAGTTCTTC. The chain joins TRBV28 to TRBJ2-1, with 9 bases that match TRBD2. V lost 0 bases, J lost 6 bases, and 6 bases stayed unmatched. There are 16 residues in the CDR3. Germline values: CDR1 MDHEN, CDR2 SYDVKM.